Listed below are T cell receptor beta chains from one sample, sequenced in a study of blood T cell repertoires in COVID-19. Assay used: immunoSEQ multiplex PCR; TCRdb lists only in-frame clones, some missing. This table has approximately 150,000 clones, approximately 90% appearing once. The sequenced sample consisted of peripheral blood. The receptors here all came from a human donor in a cohort sampled during active COVID-19. The CDR3 runs from the conserved cysteine through the conserved F or W. Each record gives: D gene, V gene, clone size, J gene, CDR3 protein. The D gene is left open where the match is weak. Part of the rows lack a size; the others show once, few, many or a class for expanded clones.

D gene: TRBD2; V gene: TRBV6-5; clone size: NA; J gene: TRBJ2-3; CDR3 protein: CASRSAGPGTQYF
D gene: NA; V gene: TRBV5-4; clone size: once; J gene: TRBJ2-1; CDR3 protein: CASSLSQGRDEQFF
D gene: NA; V gene: TRBV10-3; clone size: NA; J gene: TRBJ2-5; CDR3 protein: CAISEQGPQETQYF
D gene: NA; V gene: TRBV7-3; clone size: NA; J gene: TRBJ2-3; CDR3 protein: CASSLSGDTQYF
D gene: TRBD2; V gene: TRBV5-6; clone size: few; J gene: TRBJ2-2; CDR3 protein: CASSLRLAGNTGELFF
D gene: TRBD1; V gene: TRBV5-1; clone size: once; J gene: TRBJ1-3; CDR3 protein: CASSLGTASGNTIYF
D gene: TRBD2; V gene: TRBV30; clone size: NA; J gene: TRBJ2-3; CDR3 protein: CAWSISGGHTDTQYF
D gene: NA; V gene: TRBV5-4; clone size: NA; J gene: TRBJ2-3; CDR3 protein: CASSPLSGSTDTQYF
D gene: NA; V gene: TRBV7-6; clone size: NA; J gene: TRBJ2-3; CDR3 protein: CASSLGVRDFPDTQYF
D gene: TRBD1; V gene: TRBV6-2/TRBV6-3; clone size: NA; J gene: TRBJ2-5; CDR3 protein: CASSDLPGQGKETQYF
D gene: NA; V gene: TRBV14; clone size: NA; J gene: TRBJ1-2; CDR3 protein: CASSQGLRGYTF
D gene: TRBD1; V gene: TRBV4-1; clone size: NA; J gene: TRBJ1-1; CDR3 protein: CASSLISGQRNTEAFF
D gene: TRBD1; V gene: TRBV29-1; clone size: NA; J gene: TRBJ1-2; CDR3 protein: CSEPPGQGWYGYTF
D gene: TRBD2; V gene: TRBV7-9; clone size: NA; J gene: TRBJ2-3; CDR3 protein: CASSLVTSGGATDTQYF
D gene: NA; V gene: TRBV5-1; clone size: NA; J gene: TRBJ1-1; CDR3 protein: CASSGDPSGEAFF
D gene: NA; V gene: TRBV14; clone size: NA; J gene: TRBJ2-5; CDR3 protein: CASSQGWLQETQYF
D gene: NA; V gene: TRBV27; clone size: NA; J gene: TRBJ1-5; CDR3 protein: CASSSSAGESNQPQHF
D gene: TRBD1; V gene: TRBV27; clone size: NA; J gene: TRBJ1-5; CDR3 protein: CASSSGQGAHQPQHF
D gene: NA; V gene: TRBV7-3; clone size: NA; J gene: TRBJ2-4; CDR3 protein: CASSPSIGQQVYF
D gene: TRBD1; V gene: TRBV19; clone size: NA; J gene: TRBJ1-1; CDR3 protein: CASSPWTGGVAFF
D gene: NA; V gene: TRBV11-3; clone size: NA; J gene: TRBJ1-1; CDR3 protein: CASSREMNTEAFF
D gene: NA; V gene: TRBV21-1; clone size: NA; J gene: TRBJ2-7; CDR3 protein: CATHTGERGEVTYEQYF
D gene: NA; V gene: TRBV12-2; clone size: NA; J gene: TRBJ1-3; CDR3 protein: CASRCRDNSGNTIYF
D gene: NA; V gene: TRBV11-2; clone size: NA; J gene: TRBJ1-6; CDR3 protein: CASSPGMGPLHF
D gene: NA; V gene: TRBV19; clone size: NA; J gene: TRBJ2-7; CDR3 protein: CASSPPGGKYEQYF
D gene: NA; V gene: TRBV15; clone size: NA; J gene: TRBJ2-7; CDR3 protein: CATSSNRDIGYTYEQYF
D gene: TRBD2; V gene: TRBV11-3; clone size: once; J gene: TRBJ2-5; CDR3 protein: CASSPRGDLGGTQYF
D gene: NA; V gene: TRBV6-6; clone size: NA; J gene: TRBJ1-1; CDR3 protein: CASSPQGIEAFF
D gene: TRBD2; V gene: TRBV9; clone size: NA; J gene: TRBJ2-7; CDR3 protein: CASSSPGLAGREQYF